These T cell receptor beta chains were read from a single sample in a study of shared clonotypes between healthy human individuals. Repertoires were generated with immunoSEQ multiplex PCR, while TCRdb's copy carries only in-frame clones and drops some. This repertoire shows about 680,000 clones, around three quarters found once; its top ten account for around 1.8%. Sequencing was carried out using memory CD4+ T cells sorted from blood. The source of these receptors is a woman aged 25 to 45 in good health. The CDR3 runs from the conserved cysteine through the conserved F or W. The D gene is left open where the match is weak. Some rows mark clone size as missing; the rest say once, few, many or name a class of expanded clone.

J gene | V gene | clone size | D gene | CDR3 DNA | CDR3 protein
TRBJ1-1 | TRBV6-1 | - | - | TGTGCCAGTACCCTAGGTTTCAACACTGAAGCTTTCTTT | CASTLGFNTEAFF
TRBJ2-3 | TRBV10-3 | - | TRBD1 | TGTGCCATCAAGGGTGGGACAGGGGGAGATACGCAGTATTTT | CAIKGGTGGDTQYF
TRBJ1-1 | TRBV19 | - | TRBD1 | TGTGCCAGTAGTGTAACAGGGGTCGAAGCTTTCTTT | CASSVTGVEAFF
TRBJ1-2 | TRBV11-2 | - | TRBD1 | TGTGCCAGCAGCTCCCATTTGCGATTGACAGGGAACCATGGCTACACCTTC | CASSSHLRLTGNHGYTF
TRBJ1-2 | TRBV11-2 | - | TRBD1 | TGTGCCAGCAGCTTGGACAGGGACTATGGCTACACCTTC | CASSLDRDYGYTF
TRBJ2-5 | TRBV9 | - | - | TGTGCCAGCAGCGTAGCTGATCTCCTCCCAGAGACCCAGTACTTC | CASSVADLLPETQYF
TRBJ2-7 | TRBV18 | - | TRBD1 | TGTGCCAGCTCACCCTCCTCGACAGGGGGAAGTGGAGAGCAGTACTTC | CASSPSSTGGSGEQYF
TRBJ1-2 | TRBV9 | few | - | TGTGCCAGCAGCGTATTTTCAGGGGACTATGGCTACACCTTC | CASSVFSGDYGYTF
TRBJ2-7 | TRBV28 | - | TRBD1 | TGTGCCAGCAGCCGACCCAGGGGGCACTACGAGCAGTACTTC | CASSRPRGHYEQYF
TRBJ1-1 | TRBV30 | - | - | TGTGCCTGGAGTTTTCCTGATGCCCGCCTTGAAGCTTTCTTT | CAWSFPDARLEAFF
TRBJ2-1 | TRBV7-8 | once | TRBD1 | TGTGCCAGCAGCTTAGGACAGGGTAATTCCTACAATGAGCAGTTCTTC | CASSLGQGNSYNEQFF
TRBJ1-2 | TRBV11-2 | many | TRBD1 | TGTGCCAGCAGCTTAGATGGAGGACAGGGGTATGGCTACACCTTC | CASSLDGGQGYGYTF
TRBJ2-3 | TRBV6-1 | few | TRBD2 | TGTGCCAGCAGTGGACTAGCGGGGAGGTCAGATACGCAGTATTTT | CASSGLAGRSDTQYF
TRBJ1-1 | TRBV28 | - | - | TGTGCCAGCAAGATTATACAGGGGAACACTGAAGCTTTCTTT | CASKIIQGNTEAFF
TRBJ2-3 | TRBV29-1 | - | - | TGCAGCGTTCCCTCTAAGGGACTCAGCACAGATACGCAGTATTTT | CSVPSKGLSTDTQYF
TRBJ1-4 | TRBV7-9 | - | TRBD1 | TGTGCCAGCAGCTGGGAACCGGGACAGGGGGTAGGAAAACTGTTTTTT | CASSWEPGQGVGKLFF
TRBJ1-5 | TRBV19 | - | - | TGTGCCAGTAGTATTTGGGAGGGACAGCCCCAGCATTTT | CASSIWEGQPQHF
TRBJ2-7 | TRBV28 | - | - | TGTGCCAGCTATAAACCGGAGAACTACGAGCAGTACTTC | CASYKPENYEQYF
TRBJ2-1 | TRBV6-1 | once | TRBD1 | TGTGCCAGCAGTGAAGGAGGCAAGGGGGCTCTGAGGAATGAGCAGTTCTTC | CASSEGGKGALRNEQFF
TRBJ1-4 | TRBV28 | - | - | TGTGCCAGCAGTTTTCTCGGGACCACCACCGTTGAAAAACTGTTTTTT | CASSFLGTTTVEKLFF
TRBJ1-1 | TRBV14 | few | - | TGTGCCAGCAGCCAGCGGGCCGAAGAAGCTTTCTTT | CASSQRAEEAFF
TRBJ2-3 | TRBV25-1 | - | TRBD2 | TGTGCCAGCATCGGGGGGGTCGCTAGCACAGATACGCAGTATTTT | CASIGGVASTDTQYF
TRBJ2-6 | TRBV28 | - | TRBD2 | TGTGCCAGCAGTTGGCCCCTAGCGGGAGGTCCTGGGGCCAACGTCCTGACTTTC | CASSWPLAGGPGANVLTF
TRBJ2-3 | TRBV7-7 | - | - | TGTGCCAGCAGCTTAGCGGGACCGAATACGCAGTATTTT | CASSLAGPNTQYF
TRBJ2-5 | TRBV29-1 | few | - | TGCAGCGTTTCTGTAGACCAAGAGACCCAGTACTTC | CSVSVDQETQYF
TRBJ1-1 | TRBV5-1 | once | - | TGCGCCAGCTCTTCGGACACTGAAGCTTTCTTT | CASSSDTEAFF
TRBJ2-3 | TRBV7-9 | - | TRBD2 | TGTGCCAGCAGCTTAACAGCGGGAGGGCCAGATACGCAGTATTTT | CASSLTAGGPDTQYF